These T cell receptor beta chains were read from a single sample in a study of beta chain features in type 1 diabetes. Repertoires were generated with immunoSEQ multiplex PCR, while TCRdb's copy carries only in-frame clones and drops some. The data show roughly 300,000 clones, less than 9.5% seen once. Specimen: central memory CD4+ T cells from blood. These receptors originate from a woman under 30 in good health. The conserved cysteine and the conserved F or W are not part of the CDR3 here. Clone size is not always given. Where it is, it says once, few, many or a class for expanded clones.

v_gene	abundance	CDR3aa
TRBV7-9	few	ASSSSGSFYEQY
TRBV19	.	ASSVLAGGPNEQF
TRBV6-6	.	ATSKQGVTEAF
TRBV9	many	ASSVEAVSGNTIY
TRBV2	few	ASSVFGRDYEQY
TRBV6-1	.	ASTRDRRGTGELF
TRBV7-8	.	ASSLGRPRASNEQF
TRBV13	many	ASSLDADTEAF
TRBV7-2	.	ASSLSRNGETQY
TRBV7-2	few	ASSPGLPVYNEQF
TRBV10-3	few	AISESLGGPQH
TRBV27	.	ASSPPGTAGHTEAF
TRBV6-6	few	ASSYSESSEQF
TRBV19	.	ASSPRRGGYNEQF
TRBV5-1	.	ASSFGGGTGQETQY
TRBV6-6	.	ASSYLVDSKF
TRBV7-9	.	ASSLGQGKDGELF
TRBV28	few	ASSYSYGYT
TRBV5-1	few	ASSLGSSRPGELF
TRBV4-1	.	ASSQNRERYEQY
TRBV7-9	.	ASSPGRYRTTNEKLF
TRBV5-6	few	ASSLGTGGYRQPQH
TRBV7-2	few	ASSLKAGPTDTQY
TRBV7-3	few	ASASGGQATGELF
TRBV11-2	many	ASSPDRGNIQY
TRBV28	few	ASSLRTSFPYNEQF
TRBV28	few	ASSRIQGLQPQH
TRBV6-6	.	ASRQGVGKNIQY
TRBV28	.	ASSLGQTRSEKLF
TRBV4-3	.	ASSQGLGGTEAF
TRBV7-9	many	ATKYTTSGGELF
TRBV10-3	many	ATQQQGNTEAF
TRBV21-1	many	ASETRDSWSYNEQF
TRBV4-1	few	ASSPGGVTGAYYEQY